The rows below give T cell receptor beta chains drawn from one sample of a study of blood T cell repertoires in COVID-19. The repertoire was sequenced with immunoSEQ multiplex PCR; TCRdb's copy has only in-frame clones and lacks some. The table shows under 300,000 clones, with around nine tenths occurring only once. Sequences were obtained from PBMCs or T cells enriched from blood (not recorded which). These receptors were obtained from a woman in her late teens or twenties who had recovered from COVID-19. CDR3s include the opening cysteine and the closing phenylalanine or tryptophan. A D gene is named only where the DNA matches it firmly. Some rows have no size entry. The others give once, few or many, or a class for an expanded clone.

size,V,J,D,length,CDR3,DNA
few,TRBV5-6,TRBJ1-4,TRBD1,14,CASRPGGTNEKLFF,TGTGCCAGCAGACCAGGGGGTACTAATGAAAAACTGTTTTTT
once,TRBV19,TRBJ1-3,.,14,CASISGFAGNTIYF,TGTGCCTCAATCAGCGGGTTTGCTGGAAACACCATATATTTT
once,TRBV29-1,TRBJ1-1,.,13,CSARLEGDTEAFF,TGCAGCGCCCGACTTGAGGGAGACACTGAAGCTTTCTTT
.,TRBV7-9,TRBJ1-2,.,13,CASSRGRTNGYTF,TGTGCCAGCAGCAGAGGCCGGACAAACGGCTACACCTTC
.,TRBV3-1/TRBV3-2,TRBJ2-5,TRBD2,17,CASSQGGGGPYQETQYF,TGTGCCAGCAGCCAAGGAGGCGGGGGACCGTACCAAGAGACCCAGTACTTC
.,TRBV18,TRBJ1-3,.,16,CASSPLGEGTGNTIYF,TGTGCCAGCTCACCCTTGGGAGAAGGGACAGGAAACACCATATATTTT
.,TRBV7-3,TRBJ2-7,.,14,CASSLYGGPYEQYF,TGTGCCAGCAGCTTATACGGGGGGCCGTACGAGCAGTACTTC
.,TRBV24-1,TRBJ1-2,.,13,CATSDFSGFRYTF,TGTGCCACCAGTGATTTTTCGGGGTTTCGCTACACCTTC
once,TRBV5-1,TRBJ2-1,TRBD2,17,CASSFGTSRYPNNEQFF,TGCGCCAGCAGCTTCGGGACTAGTCGTTATCCAAACAATGAGCAGTTCTTC
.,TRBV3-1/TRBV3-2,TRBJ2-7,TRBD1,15,CASSRDRISSYEQYF,TGTGCCAGCAGCCGGGACAGGATTTCCTCCTACGAGCAGTACTTC
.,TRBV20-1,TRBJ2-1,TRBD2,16,CSARGLAGVSYNEQFF,TGCAGTGCTCGTGGACTAGCGGGGGTCTCCTACAATGAGCAGTTCTTC
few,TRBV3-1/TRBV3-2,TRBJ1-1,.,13,CASSQVMNTEAFF,TGTGCCAGCAGCCAAGTTATGAACACTGAAGCTTTCTTT
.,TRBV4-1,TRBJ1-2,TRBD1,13,CASSLDRAGGYTF,TGCGCCAGCAGCCTCGACAGGGCCGGGGGCTACACCTTC
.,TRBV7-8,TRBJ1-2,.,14,CASSLDGGGYGYTF,TGTGCCAGCAGCCTAGACGGGGGGGGCTATGGCTACACCTTC
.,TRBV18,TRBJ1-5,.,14,CASSPSTDPTAQHF,TGTGCCAGCTCACCTTCGACAGACCCCACGGCCCAGCATTTT
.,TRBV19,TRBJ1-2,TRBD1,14,CASSMPPGQDDYTF,TGTGCCAGTAGTATGCCCCCCGGACAGGACGACTACACCTTC
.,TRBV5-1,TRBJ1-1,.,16,CASSLNRVVVSTEAFF,TGCGCCAGCAGCCTTAACAGGGTTGTAGTAAGCACTGAAGCTTTCTTT